The 21 T cell receptor beta chains listed next were all sequenced from one sample in a study of blood T cells in healthy people across ages. A sample-barcoded 5' primer and a J-beta primer mix were used in a second PCR of about 6 to 11 cycles. TCRdb re-called the 5' RACE reads with MiXCR, one entry per CDR3 protein. The data show about 800,000 distinct CDR3 sequences, roughly 64% seen once. The material sequenced was blood. These receptors came from a man aged 25 to 40 in good health.

The chain employs TRBV30 and TRBJ2-7, with 8 positions matching TRBD1. Trimming at V came to 2 bases and at J to 5 bases, leaving 8 bases not matched to a gene. Germline CDR1 and CDR2: GTSNPN and SVGIG (reference sequence). The CDR3 is made up of 14 amino acids. In DNA form, the CDR3 reads TGTGCCTGGAGTTCAGGACAGGGCAGGGACGAGCAGTACTTC. Its protein product is CAWSSGQGRDEQYF.

The table lists this clonotype with a few counts. V gene TRBV9 combines with J gene TRBJ2-1; weak D call: TRBD2 (6 bases). The CDR3 is 16 residues long. CDR1 and CDR2 from the germline V gene are SGDLS and YYNGEE. The V gene lost 4 bases and the J gene lost 0 bases, with 14 bases spanning the gap. CDR3 nucleotide sequence: TGTGCCAGCAGCACGCGAGGGACTTACTCCTACAATGAGCAGTTCTTC. This gives the protein CASSTRGTYSYNEQFF.

Of note for this clonotype: One end of the junction varies from germline; a read error may be responsible. The rearrangement joins TRBV4-3 to TRBJ2-4, with 7 bases identical to TRBD1. Germline CDR1 LGHNA, CDR2 YSLEER. CDR3 length: 18 residues. The CDR3 reads CASRQPGTEGWAKNIQYF. Here the CDR3 DNA reads TGCGCCAGCCGCCAACCCGGGACAGAAGGGTGGGCCAAAAACATTCAGTACTTC.

The J gene is TRBJ2-7, the V gene TRBV20-1, with unresolved D. This CDR3 has 12 amino acids. V gave up 3 bases and J gave up 2 bases, with 8 bases separating them. CDR1 and CDR2 (germline): DFQATT, SNEGSKA (reference sequence). This chain's CDR3 is CSASNQTYEQYF. CDR3 sequence (DNA): TGCAGTGCTAGTAACCAGACCTACGAGCAGTACTTC.

V and J are TRBV29-1 and TRBJ2-5; maybe TRBD2 (5 bases). V dropped 6 bases and J dropped 3 bases, with 14 bases sitting between them. This CDR3 is 13 amino acids long. Germline V CDR1 and CDR2: SQVTM, ANQGSEA. CDR3 sequence: CSVGIISKETQYF. The CDR3 region has the DNA TGCAGCGTCGGGATCATTTCTAAAGAGACCCAGTACTTC.

This clonotype came up a few times. J is TRBJ2-7 and V is TRBV15; D is unresolved. The germline V gene has CDR1 LNHNV and CDR2 YYDKDF (reference sequence). This CDR3 has 15 residues. Trimming shortened V by 0 bases and J by 1 base, and 10 bases separated the two germline ends. CDR3 nucleotide sequence: TGTGCCACCAGCAGAGATAACAGAGCTTCCTACGAGCAGTACTTC. Its translation: CATSRDNRASYEQYF.

This clonotype has only a few counts. The DNA of the CDR3 is TGTGCCAGCAGCGTCGAGACCCAGTACTTC. It is translated as CASSVETQYF. The chain employs TRBV2 and TRBJ2-5; no clear D gene. The V gene's germline CDR1 is SNHLY and CDR2 FYNNEI. The CDR3 contains 10 residues. V gave up 6 bases and J gave up 5 bases, with 4 bases separating them.

With respect to this clonotype: A read error may account for a junction end that differs from germline. The rearrangement links TRBV3-1 to TRBJ2-7; D remains ambiguous. This CDR3 spans 14 amino acids. Germline V gene data show CDR1 as LGHDT and CDR2 as YNNKEL (reference sequence). CDR3 sequence reads: CAGSLKEADYEQYF. In DNA form, the CDR3 reads TGTGCCGGCAGCCTTAAAGAGGCCGACTACGAGCAGTACTTC.

The V call is TRBV20-1, the J call TRBJ2-5, with D tentatively TRBD2 (5 bases). The CDR3 has 14 amino acids. CDR1 DFQATT and CDR2 SNEGSKA come from the germline V gene (reference sequence). Trimming stripped 6 bases from V and 4 bases from J, with 18 bases between. The CDR3 sequence is CSANHRLSRETQYF. The CDR3 bases are TGCAGTGCAAATCACCGACTATCCCGAGAGACCCAGTACTTC.

Points on this clonotype: A much larger clonotype is one base distant, so this may be a read error. The chain combines TRBV12-3 or TRBV12-4 with TRBJ2-4, with 9 bases aligning to TRBD2. The J call may not be correct, given that the DNA end is closer to TRBJ2-7. The CDR3 spans 13 residues. CDR3 in DNA: TGTGCCAGCGGGGCTAGCGGGACCTACGAGCAGTACTTC. It codes for CASGASGTYEQYF.

The chain has TRBV7-9 and TRBJ2-5, with D possibly being TRBD2 (5 bases). V lost 2 bases and J 5 bases, leaving 18 bases between the germline ends. The CDR3 length is 16 residues. CDR1 is SEHNR and CDR2 is FQNEAQ in the germline V gene (reference sequence). CDR3 in amino acids: CASSLSTVGVLETQYF. The CDR3 DNA sequence: TGTGCCAGCAGCTTATCCACGGTCGGGGTTTTGGAGACCCAGTACTTC.

The CDR3 sequence: CASSSWTSGSSDTQYF. In DNA form, the CDR3 reads TGTGCCAGCAGTTCCTGGACTAGCGGGAGTTCAGATACGCAGTATTTT. The V call is TRBV28, the J call TRBJ2-3, with 13 bases identical to TRBD2. J lost 4 bases, V lost 4 bases, and 5 bases had no gene match. Per germline, CDR1 MDHEN and CDR2 SYDVKM. CDR3 length: 16 residues.

This chain uses TRBV5-1 with TRBJ1-4, with D maybe TRBD1 (5 bases). This CDR3 is 14 amino acids long. CDR1 SGHRS and CDR2 YFSETQ come from the germline V gene. Trimming took 4 bases from V and 8 from J, leaving 15 bases between them. CDR3 sequence reads: CASSERRGSEKLFF. In nucleotides, the CDR3 is TGCGCCAGCAGCGAACGTAGGGGAAGCGAAAAACTGTTTTTT.

The chain combines TRBV20-1 with TRBJ2-5; TRBD2 matches at 10 bases. The assigned J gene may be wrong: the sequence end matches TRBJ2-7 better. The CDR3 consists of 16 residues. Germline V CDR1 and CDR2: DFQATT, SNEGSKA (reference sequence). CDR3 in DNA: TGCAGTGCTAGAGATCACCACCCCGGGACTAGCGACGAGCAGTACTTC. Amino acids: CSARDHHPGTSDEQYF.

This sequence joins TRBV10-2 and TRBJ2-3; D call uncertain. The V gene's germline CDR1 is WSHSY and CDR2 SAAADI. CDR3 size: 13 residues. The V end was cut by 6 bases, the J end by 0 bases, with 7 bases between. CDR3 DNA: TGCGCCAGCAGGACCCGTAGCACAGATACGCAGTATTTT. Translation: CASRTRSTDTQYF.

Of note for this clonotype: The junction does not match germline at one end; this may be a read error. V is TRBV28 and J is TRBJ1-2; TRBD1 is a possible D gene (6 bases). The CDR3 runs 14 residues. Germline V gives CDR1 MDHEN, CDR2 SYDVKM. DNA for the CDR3: TGTGCCAGCAGCGCCTGGACAGAGGGCTATGGCTACATCTTC. Its protein is CASSAWTEGYGYIF.

V gene TRBV2 combines with J gene TRBJ1-1, with 8 positions matching TRBD1. Germline loops: CDR1 SNHLY, CDR2 FYNNEI. After removal of 2 bases from V and 7 bases from J, the junction contained 6 bases not matched to a gene. The CDR3 consists of 14 residues. CDR3 loop: CASSERTGIGEAFF. The CDR3, as DNA: TGTGCCAGCAGTGAAAGGACAGGGATTGGTGAAGCTTTCTTT.

The chain joins TRBV20-1 to TRBJ2-5, with 9 bases that match TRBD1. V shed 6 bases, J shed 5 bases, and the junction held 10 bases outside the gene matches. Looked up from germline, CDR1 is DFQATT and CDR2 is SNEGSKA (reference sequence). The length of the CDR3 is 14 residues. The CDR3 sequence is CSARIQGQGETQYF. CDR3 coding DNA: TGCAGTGCCCGAATTCAGGGACAGGGTGAGACCCAGTACTTC.

The J gene is TRBJ2-1, the V gene TRBV29-1; D is tentatively TRBD1 or TRBD2 (5 bases each). This CDR3 region has 12 residues. CDR1 is SQVTM and CDR2 is ANQGSEA in the germline V gene. V lost 6 bases to trimming and J lost 4 bases, with 10 bases between them. This chain's CDR3 is CSVWDGYNEQFF. The CDR3, as DNA: TGCAGCGTATGGGACGGATACAATGAGCAGTTCTTC.

V is TRBV4-3 and J is TRBJ2-7; D not certain. The CDR3 has 20 amino acids. The germline V and J ends were trimmed by 2 bases and 3 bases, with 29 bases remaining between them. Germline assignment: CDR1 LGHNA and CDR2 YSLEER. In nucleotides, the CDR3 is TGCGCCAGCAGCCAACGGACGGTTTTTGGCCCCGAGTCGATCCTCTACGAGCAGTACTTC. Translating gives CASSQRTVFGPESILYEQYF.

This chain connects TRBV7-2 to TRBJ2-5; the D gene is possibly TRBD2 (5 bases). This CDR3 spans 15 amino acids. V lost 1 base, J lost 2 bases, and 11 bases lay in between. Germline values: CDR1 SGHTA, CDR2 FQGNSA. CDR3 bases: TGTGCCAGCAGCTTAGTAGGTAGCGCACAAGAGACCCAGTACTTC. It yields the protein CASSLVGSAQETQYF. Full variable domain (rest looked up from reference TRBV7-2 and TRBJ2-5): GAGVSQSPSNKVTEKGKDVELRCDPISGHTALYWYRQSLGQGLEFLIYFQGNSAPDKSGLPSDRFSAERTGGSVSTLTIQRTQQEDSAVYLCASSLVGSAQETQYFGPGTRLLVL.